This T cell receptor beta chain comes out of a study of sequential checkpoint blockade in melanoma. Study as a whole: TCRbeta immunosequencing was performed on DNA from over 90 pretreatment melanoma tumor samples. Findings and caveats of the study: Mutational load did not correlate with tumor T-cell fraction or clonality.

About this clone: The antigen remains undetermined.

Method: immunoSEQ multiplex PCR; TCRdb's copy keeps in-frame clones and lacks some. This sample has around 2,900 clones, with over 25% found just once. As to treatment: randomized to nivolumab then ipilimumab (arm A) or the reverse (arm B). The CDR3 covers 16 residues. The V end was cut by 3 bases, the J end by 4 bases, with 18 bases between. CDR1 and CDR2 (germline): LNHNV, YYDKDF (reference sequence). The clonotype was recovered from a human donor with melanoma. The chain uses TRBV15 and TRBJ1-2; D might be TRBD1 (5 bases). The sample was tumor tissue (inferred from file names), taken from a patient given nivolumab and ipilimumab in sequence. The CDR3 spells CATSSPEGHGLYGYTF. CDR3 in DNA: TGTGCCACCAGCAGCCCCGAGGGGCACGGCCTCTATGGCTACACCTTC.